The next 27 T cell receptor beta chains were all read from a single sample in a study of CD8+ T cells in alopecia areata. It was cDNA, reverse transcribed from extracted RNA, that served as the sequencing template. The assay was immunoSEQ multiplex PCR, and TCRdb's table has in-frame clones only and misses some. The sample records 150,000 to 200,000 clones, roughly three fifths being singletons. Stated treatment: oral pan-JAK inhibitor, 5-10 mg twice daily. The sample here was CD4+ T cells sorted from blood, taken between weeks 47 and 50, from a patient treated with tofacitinib. These receptor sequences come from a human donor with alopecia areata.

The table lists this clone with a few counts. The chain recombines TRBV7-3 with TRBJ2-7; D is perhaps TRBD2 (7 bases). Germline CDR1 SGHTA, CDR2 FQGTGA. There are 18 residues in the CDR3. V lost 5 bases to trimming and J lost 0 bases, with 23 bases between them. CDR3: CASSPRGGGAGGSYEQYF. The DNA for the CDR3 is TGTGCCAGCAGCCCCCGTGGTGGGGGGGCCGGAGGCTCCTACGAGCAGTACTTC.

V gene TRBV15 combines with J gene TRBJ2-2; D uncertain. The CDR3 extends over 16 amino acids. CDR1 is LNHNV and CDR2 is YYDKDF in the germline V gene (reference sequence). Trimming left V 3 bases short and J 3 bases short, with 14 bases between. CDR3 sequence reads: CATSSSGSRYTGELFF. CDR3 coding DNA: TGTGCCACCAGCAGTTCCGGTAGCAGATACACCGGGGAGCTGTTTTTT.

The rearrangement joins TRBV6-5 to TRBJ1-1; D ambiguous. CDR3 size: 14 residues. CDR1 and CDR2 (germline): MNHEY, SVGAGI. The V end was cut by 0 bases, the J end by 0 bases, with 5 bases between. The CDR3 reads CASSYSKVNTEAFF. Here the CDR3 DNA reads TGTGCCAGCAGTTACTCGAAAGTGAACACTGAAGCTTTCTTT.

This rearrangement joins TRBV18 to TRBJ1-6; 11 bases align to TRBD1. With 4 bases clipped from V and 9 bases from J, the junction kept 2 bases outside the gene matches. Germline CDR1 is KGHSH and CDR2 is LQKENI. The CDR3 covers 14 residues. CDR3 region: CASSLGQGASPLHF. DNA for the CDR3: TGTGCCAGCTCACTCGGACAGGGGGCTTCACCCCTCCACTTT. The whole variable domain, remainder taken from reference TRBV18 and TRBJ1-6, is NAGVMQNPRHLVRRRGQEARLRCSPMKGHSHVYWYRQLPEEGLKFMVYLQKENIIDESGMPKERFSAEFPKEGPSILRIQQVVRGDSAAYFCASSLGQGASPLHFGNGTRLTVT.

This clone has a handful of counts. This sequence joins TRBV11-3 and TRBJ1-1, with D unresolved. The CDR3 totals 13 residues. V was trimmed by 3 bases and J by 1 base, leaving 6 bases between them. Germline V lookup: CDR1 SGHNT, CDR2 YENEEA. The CDR3: CASSFGRNTEAFF. As DNA, the CDR3 is TGTGCCAGCAGCTTTGGACGGAACACTGAAGCTTTCTTT.

This clone has only a few counts. V gene TRBV6-5 combines with J gene TRBJ2-1; the D call may be TRBD1 or TRBD2 (7 bases each). This CDR3 comprises 14 residues. The V and J ends lost 7 bases and 6 bases respectively, with 16 bases between them. The germline V gene has CDR1 MNHEY and CDR2 SVGAGI. DNA for the CDR3: TGTGCCAGCACCAGGGGGGGCAACTCCAATGAGCAGTTCTTC. Protein: CASTRGGNSNEQFF.

Worth noting for this clone: This sample also contains other DNA sequences that code for the same CDR3. The chain has TRBV4-3 and TRBJ2-7; D is unresolved. Trimming removed 0 bases from V and 0 bases from J, with 6 bases in between. The CDR3 covers 14 residues. Germline V gives CDR1 LGHNA, CDR2 YSLEER. CDR3 in amino acids: CASSQEPGSYEQYF. The CDR3 bases are TGCGCCAGCAGCCAAGAGCCAGGCTCCTACGAGCAGTACTTC.

The chain combines TRBV9 with TRBJ2-5, with TRBD2 matching 9 bases. After removal of 0 bases from V and 2 bases from J, the junction contained 5 bases not matched to a gene. Germline V CDR1 and CDR2: SGDLS, YYNGEE. The CDR3 spans 16 residues. CDR3 bases: TGTGCCAGCAGCGTAGGAATAGCGGGGGCGCAAGAGACCCAGTACTTC. The encoded protein is CASSVGIAGAQETQYF.

V is TRBV9 and J is TRBJ1-1; no clear D. V shed 0 bases and J shed 1 base, with 7 bases lying between them. Germline V lookup: CDR1 SGDLS, CDR2 YYNGEE. The CDR3 consists of 14 residues. CDR3 nucleotides: TGTGCCAGCAGCGTAGGGCACCCGAACACTGAAGCTTTCTTT. Protein sequence: CASSVGHPNTEAFF.

The V gene is TRBV7-2, the J gene TRBJ1-6; D uncertain. In germline, CDR1 is SGHTA, CDR2 FQGNSA. Trimming took off 3 bases at V and 10 bases at J, with 16 bases between the two ends. The CDR3 runs to 15 residues. The CDR3 sequence is CASSFGSQGGSPLHF. The CDR3 DNA is TGTGCCAGCAGCTTTGGAAGTCAAGGCGGATCACCCCTCCACTTT.

This sequence joins TRBV29-1 and TRBJ2-7, with 8 bases fitting TRBD1. The V segment lost 6 bases and the J segment 4 bases; nucleotides outside the gene matches: 5. The CDR3 is 12 amino acids. From germline, CDR1 is SQVTM and CDR2 ANQGSEA. CDR3 nucleotides: TGCAGCGTGGGGAGACAGGGGTACGAGCAGTACTTC. Its protein is CSVGRQGYEQYF.

V and J are TRBV4-3 and TRBJ2-1; D unresolved. The CDR3 runs to 17 residues. Germline assignment: CDR1 LGHNA and CDR2 YSLEER. The V and J ends lost 0 bases and 0 bases respectively, with 12 bases between them. The CDR3 region has the DNA TGCGCCAGCAGCCAAGATAACGCCGCAAGCTCCTACAATGAGCAGTTCTTC. Translating it yields CASSQDNAASSYNEQFF.

The chain joins TRBV7-2 to TRBJ1-2; D is possibly TRBD1 (5 bases). The CDR3 runs to 17 residues. The ends were cut back, 0 bases at V and 3 bases at J, with 17 bases in the middle. Germline V lookup: CDR1 SGHTA, CDR2 FQGNSA. CDR3 bases: TGTGCCAGCAGCTTAGCCCCAAGGTCAGGGTCCGACTATGGCTACACCTTC. Amino acid sequence: CASSLAPRSGSDYGYTF.

The chain carries TRBV5-1 and TRBJ1-1; the D gene is possibly TRBD1 (6 bases). V was pared by 1 base and J by 8 bases, with 15 bases between. Germline-derived CDR1 and CDR2 are SGHRS and YFSETQ. The CDR3 extends over 14 amino acids. The DNA of the CDR3 is TGCGCCAGCAGCTTGATGGTCGACGGGACAGAAGCTTTCTTT. Its translation: CASSLMVDGTEAFF.

The chain has TRBV25-1 and TRBJ1-2; D is unresolved. The V gene's germline CDR1 is MGHDK and CDR2 SYGVNS. The CDR3 consists of 17 residues. V lost 1 base, J lost 5 bases, and 20 bases lay in between. This chain's CDR3 is CASSESKHSTRGYGYTF. The CDR3 nucleotides read TGTGCCAGCAGTGAATCCAAACACTCAACTAGAGGTTATGGCTACACCTTC.

This chain links TRBV4-3 with TRBJ1-4; the D is unclear. Trimming took 0 bases from V and 5 from J, leaving 13 bases between them. The CDR3 totals 16 residues. The germline gives CDR1 LGHNA, CDR2 YSLEER. CDR3 nucleotides: TGCGCCAGCAGCCAAGAAATCGGCGGCCCCAATGAAAAACTGTTTTTT. It is translated as CASSQEIGGPNEKLFF.

This clone occurred once. The genes are TRBV7-9 and TRBJ2-7, with 7 nucleotides matching TRBD1. This CDR3 is built from 19 residues. CDR1 is SEHNR and CDR2 is FQNEAQ in the germline V gene (reference sequence). The junction had 22 bases not matched to a gene; V was cut back by 4 bases and J by 4 bases. The CDR3 region has the DNA TGTGCCAGCAGCTCCAGAGCTCTTATCCCCGGGACAGTAAATTACGAGCAGTACTTC. It codes for CASSSRALIPGTVNYEQYF.

The V gene is TRBV5-1, the J gene TRBJ1-4; TRBD1 matches 9 bases. The junction had 12 bases not matched to a gene; V was cut back by 2 bases and J by 7 bases. There are 17 residues in the CDR3. In germline, CDR1 is SGHRS, CDR2 YFSETQ. The DNA for the CDR3 is TGCGCCAGCAGCTTAGACCGACCCCGGGACAGGGCTGAAAAACTGTTTTTT. Amino acid sequence: CASSLDRPRDRAEKLFF.

CDR3 in amino acids: CASSNPTGGNTEAFF. CDR3 nucleotides: TGCGCCAGCAGCAATCCAACAGGGGGAAACACTGAAGCTTTCTTT. The genes are TRBV5-1 and TRBJ1-1, with 8 positions matching TRBD1. V gave up 4 bases and J gave up 2 bases; unmatched junction bases: 7. This CDR3 spans 15 amino acids. Germline V lookup: CDR1 SGHRS, CDR2 YFSETQ.

The chain couples TRBV29-1 to TRBJ2-7; D may be TRBD1 or TRBD2 (5 bases each). Germline V lookup: CDR1 SQVTM, CDR2 ANQGSEA. This CDR3 is built from 16 residues. V was cut by 5 bases and J by 3 bases, with 23 bases left in between. CDR3 loop: CSVSEIGTGNGYEQYF. The CDR3, as DNA: TGCAGCGTTTCCGAGATTGGGACGGGGAATGGCTACGAGCAGTACTTC.

Comments on this clone: At one of its ends the junction is not consistent with the germline gene, which may arise from a read error. J is TRBJ2-7 and V is TRBV6-1; tentative D call: TRBD2 (6 bases). The CDR3 has 17 residues. Germline V gene sequence: CDR1 MNHNS, CDR2 SASEGT. In nucleotides, the CDR3 is TGTGCCAGCAGTGAATCTGGGACCGGGGGAGTCTCCCCCCGGTCGGACTTC. Translated: CASSESGTGGVSPRSDF.

The CDR3 is CASSPGDGYTF. The CDR3 DNA follows: TGTGCCAGCTCACCCGGCGATGGCTACACCTTC. The chain employs TRBV18 and TRBJ1-2; D unresolved. The germline V gene encodes CDR1 KGHSH and CDR2 LQKENI. This CDR3 has 11 residues. Trimming pared 3 bases from V and 6 bases from J, leaving 5 bases between.

The V gene is TRBV7-8, the J gene TRBJ1-1; a weak D match, TRBD1 (5 bases). Trimming cost V 5 bases and J 2 bases, with 12 bases left between them. The CDR3 is made up of 14 amino acids. Germline CDR1 and CDR2: SGHVS and FQNEAQ. The CDR3 sequence is CASSQGHANTEAFF. As DNA, the CDR3 is TGTGCCAGCAGCCAAGGACACGCAAACACTGAAGCTTTCTTT.

This clone appeared a few times. The rearrangement links TRBV2 to TRBJ2-1; possible D gene TRBD2, 6 bases. V lost 5 bases and J lost 5, with 13 bases in between. CDR1 and CDR2 from the germline V gene are SNHLY and FYNNEI. This CDR3 spans 14 amino acids. The CDR3 region has the DNA TGTGCCAGCAGTCCCGGGACTCTTAACAATGAGCAGTTCTTC. This codes for CASSPGTLNNEQFF.

Details on this clone: The identical CDR3 is also encoded by other nucleotide sequences in the sample. The chain joins TRBV28 to TRBJ2-5; D is undetermined. The V end lost 6 bases, the J end lost 5 bases, and 4 bases lay between the germline ends. In germline, CDR1 is MDHEN, CDR2 SYDVKM. The CDR3 loop spans 10 amino acids. CDR3 sequence reads: CASRGETQYF. CDR3 in DNA: TGTGCCAGCAGAGGGGAGACCCAGTACTTC.

J is TRBJ1-4 and V is TRBV11-2; D not resolved. The CDR3 sequence is 13 residues long. Germline V lookup: CDR1 SGHAT, CDR2 FQNNGV. V lost 1 base and J 8 bases, leaving 8 bases between the germline ends. The CDR3 here is CASSLVAGEKLFF. The CDR3 DNA reads as TGTGCCAGCAGCTTAGTAGCGGGCGAAAAACTGTTTTTT.

This chain uses TRBV5-6 with TRBJ1-1, with TRBD1 matching over 8 bases. This CDR3 contains 12 residues. CDR1 and CDR2 (germline): SGHDT, YYEEEE. The V gene end was trimmed by 6 bases and the J gene end by 5 bases; junction bases not matched to a gene: 3. As DNA, the CDR3 is TGTGCCAGCATACGACAGGGGACTGAAGCTTTCTTT. Translation: CASIRQGTEAFF.